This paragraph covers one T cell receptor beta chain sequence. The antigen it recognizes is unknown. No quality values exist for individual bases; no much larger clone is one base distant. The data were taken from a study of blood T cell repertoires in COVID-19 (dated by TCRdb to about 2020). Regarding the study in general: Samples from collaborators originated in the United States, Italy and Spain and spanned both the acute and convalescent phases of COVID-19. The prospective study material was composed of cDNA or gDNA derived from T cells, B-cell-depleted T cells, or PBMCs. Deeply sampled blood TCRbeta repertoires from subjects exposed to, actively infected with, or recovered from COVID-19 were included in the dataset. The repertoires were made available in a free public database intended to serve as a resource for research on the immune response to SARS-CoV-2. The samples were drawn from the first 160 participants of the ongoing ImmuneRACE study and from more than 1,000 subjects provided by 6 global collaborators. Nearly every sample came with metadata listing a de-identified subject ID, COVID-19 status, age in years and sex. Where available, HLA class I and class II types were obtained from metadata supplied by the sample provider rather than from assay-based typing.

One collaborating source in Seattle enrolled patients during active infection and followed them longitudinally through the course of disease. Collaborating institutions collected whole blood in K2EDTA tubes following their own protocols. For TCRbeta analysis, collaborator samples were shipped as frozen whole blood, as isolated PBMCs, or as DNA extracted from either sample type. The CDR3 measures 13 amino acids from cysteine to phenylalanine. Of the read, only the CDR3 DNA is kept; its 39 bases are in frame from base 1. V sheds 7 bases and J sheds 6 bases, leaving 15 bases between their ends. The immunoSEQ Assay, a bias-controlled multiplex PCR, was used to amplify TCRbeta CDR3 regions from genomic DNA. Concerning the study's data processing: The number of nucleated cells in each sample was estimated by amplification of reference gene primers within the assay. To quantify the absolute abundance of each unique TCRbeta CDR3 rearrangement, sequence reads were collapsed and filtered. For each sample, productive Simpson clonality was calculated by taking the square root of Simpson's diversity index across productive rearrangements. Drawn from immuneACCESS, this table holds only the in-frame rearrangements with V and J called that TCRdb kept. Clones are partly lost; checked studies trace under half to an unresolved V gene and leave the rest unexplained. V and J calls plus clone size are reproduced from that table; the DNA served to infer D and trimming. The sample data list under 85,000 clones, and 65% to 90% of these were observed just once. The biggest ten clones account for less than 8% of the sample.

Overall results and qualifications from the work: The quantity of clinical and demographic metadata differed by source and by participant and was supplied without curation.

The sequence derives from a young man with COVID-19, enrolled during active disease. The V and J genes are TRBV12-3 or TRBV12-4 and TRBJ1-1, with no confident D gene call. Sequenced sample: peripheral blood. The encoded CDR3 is CASNPTPRAEAFF. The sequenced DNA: TGTGCCAGCAATCCTACTCCGAGGGCTGAAGCTTTCTTT.